The T cell receptor (beta chain) under discussion was sequenced for a study of shared clonotypes between healthy human individuals. CDR3 size: 16 residues. Trimming removed 5 bases at V and 5 bases at J, with 21 bases between. The germline gives CDR1 LNHNV, CDR2 YYDKDF (reference sequence). Assay used: immunoSEQ multiplex PCR; TCRdb lists only in-frame clones, some missing. Of about 470,000 clones listed, about 76% were seen once; the top ten hold about 13%. This chain joins TRBV15 and TRBJ2-5, with D tentatively TRBD1 (6 bases). The source is a woman aged 40 to 50 in good health. Some clones in this sample may be carry-over from other donors' samples. The sample was PBMCs. CDR3 coding DNA: TGTGCCACCAGCCCCGGACGGGACAAGTTCTGGGAGACCCAGTACTTC. It yields the protein CATSPGRDKFWETQYF.